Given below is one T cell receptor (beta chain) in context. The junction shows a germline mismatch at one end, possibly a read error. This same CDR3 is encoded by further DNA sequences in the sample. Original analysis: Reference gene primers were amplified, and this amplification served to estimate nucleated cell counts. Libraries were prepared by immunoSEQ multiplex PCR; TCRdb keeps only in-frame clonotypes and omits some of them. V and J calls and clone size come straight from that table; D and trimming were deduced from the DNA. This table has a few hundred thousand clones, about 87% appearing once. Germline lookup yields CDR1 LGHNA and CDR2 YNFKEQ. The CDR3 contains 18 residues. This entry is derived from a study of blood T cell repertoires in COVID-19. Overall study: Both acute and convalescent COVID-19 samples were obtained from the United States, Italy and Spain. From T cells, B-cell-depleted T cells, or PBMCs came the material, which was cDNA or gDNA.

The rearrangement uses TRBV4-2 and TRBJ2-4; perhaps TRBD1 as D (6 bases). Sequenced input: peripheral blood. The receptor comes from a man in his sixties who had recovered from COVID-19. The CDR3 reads CASSQVGFSGTRLNIQYF. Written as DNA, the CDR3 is TGTGCCAGCAGCCAAGTGGGGTTTTCCGGGACACGATTAAACATTCAGTACTTT.